These 3 T cell receptor beta chains came from one sample sequenced in a study of blood T cells in healthy people across ages. Then a second PCR, running about 7 to 11 cycles, was carried out with a sample-barcoded 5' primer and a J-beta primer mix. MiXCR was run by TCRdb on the 5' RACE reads, yielding one entry per CDR3 protein. This sample has some 1.6 million distinct CDR3 sequences, with roughly 32% found just once. Sequenced: blood. The receptors shown here come from a woman aged 25 to 39 in good health.

The sample holds a few counts of this clonotype. This chain links TRBV6-5 with TRBJ2-7, with 8 bases fitting TRBD1. V was clipped by 5 bases and J by 2 bases; unmatched bases: 5. Germline V gene data show CDR1 as MNHEY and CDR2 as SVGAGI. This CDR3 comprises 14 residues. The CDR3 is CASSDRGEAYEQYF. The CDR3 coding sequence is TGTGCCAGCAGTGACAGGGGTGAGGCCTACGAGCAGTACTTC.

CDR3 in DNA: TGTGCCAGCAGCTTTGGGCTCTCCGAGCAGTTCTTC. Amino acids: CASSFGLSEQFF. The chain combines TRBV11-2 with TRBJ2-1, with unresolved D. The V end was cut by 3 bases, the J end by 10 bases, with 10 bases between. The CDR3 length is 12 residues. Per germline, CDR1 SGHAT and CDR2 FQNNGV.

This clonotype has more than one count but fewer than ten. The chain has TRBV20-1 and TRBJ1-2, with D tentatively TRBD1 (5 bases). Trimming shortened V by 4 bases and J by 4 bases, and 10 bases separated the two germline ends. Per the germline V gene, CDR1 is DFQATT and CDR2 is SNEGSKA (reference sequence). The length of the CDR3 is 12 residues. Written as DNA, the CDR3 is TGCAGTGCTAACAGGATAGGCTATGGCTACACCTTC. This gives the protein CSANRIGYGYTF.